Given below is one T cell receptor beta chain in context. The CDR3 is 13 amino acids. The V and J ends lost 4 bases and 0 bases respectively, with 7 bases between them. Germline-derived CDR1 and CDR2 are GTSNPN and SVGIG (reference sequence). Documented time point: baseline, week 1 (first vaccination visit). Documented treatment: pre-vaccination baseline after standard-of-care therapy. Sequencing was performed with immunoSEQ multiplex PCR; in TCRdb, only in-frame clones are kept and a portion is missing. Of 30,000 or so clones in the sample, approximately 91% are singletons; the top ten hold 4.8%. These data come from a study of a mutant IDH1 vaccine in newly diagnosed glioma. As for the study in general: Previous treatment comprised radiotherapy, temozolomide, or both, mostly both.

This receptor was obtained from a middle-aged woman with glioma. This chain uses TRBV30 with TRBJ1-3, with D unclear. Sequencing was performed on PBMCs, taken from a glioma patient treated with radiotherapy, temozolomide or both. CDR3 residues: CAWNPSSGNTIYF. CDR3 nucleotides: TGTGCCTGGAATCCGAGCTCTGGAAACACCATATATTTT.